This T cell receptor (beta chain) was sequenced during a study of cytomegalovirus exposure and HLA in healthy donors. The CDR3 extends over 13 amino acids. Trimming took off 3 bases at V and 5 bases at J, with 8 bases between the two ends. Germline V gene lookup returns CDR1 MNHEY and CDR2 SMNVEV (reference sequence). Amplification used 60 Vbeta primers and 13 Jbeta primers. The data were produced by immunoSEQ multiplex PCR, yet TCRdb's version contains in-frame clones alone and is incomplete. In all, the sample yields 75,000 to 95,000 clones. Sequencing used PBMCs. The sequence came from a girl between 5 and 17 years old in good health and CMV-seropositive. This rearrangement joins TRBV27 to TRBJ2-1; the D is unclear. This chain's CDR3 is CASSLSVNNEQFF. The CDR3 nucleotides are TGTGCCAGCAGTTTGTCAGTAAACAATGAGCAGTTCTTC.